This section outlines one T cell receptor (beta chain) sequence together with its context. Its antigen is unidentified. Libraries were prepared by immunoSEQ multiplex PCR; TCRdb keeps only in-frame clonotypes and omits some of them. The table records roughly 110,000 clones, around 90% of them present only once. This sample stems from a study of T cell responses to AZD1222 COVID-19 vaccine. Overall study results and limits: Two doses of AZD1222 preceded a rise in Spike-specific TCR breadth and depth. The study reported that nearly half of spike-specific TCRs target unmutated variant regions. Females made up more of the donors, who were largely white British, and clonal diversity may have come out too low. Baseline testing showed seropositivity in only a handful of AZD1222 recipients.

The germline V gene has CDR1 SEHNR and CDR2 FQNEAQ (reference sequence). V was shortened by 5 bases and J by 6 bases, with 14 bases between the two germline ends. The CDR3 loop spans 14 amino acids. This receptor was obtained from an adult who received the AZD1222 COVID-19 vaccine. The chain has TRBV7-9 and TRBJ1-5; TRBD1 is a possible D gene (6 bases). The material was peripheral blood, obtained 28 days after the second AZD1222 dose. The CDR3 sequence is CASSLEKGGQPQHF. DNA for the CDR3: TGTGCCAGCAGCCTTGAGAAGGGGGGTCAGCCCCAGCATTTT.